Shown below are 21 T cell receptor beta chains from a single sample sequenced in a study of T cells in Graves' hyperthyroidism and ophthalmopathy. What was amplified from RNA transcripts were TCR beta CDR3 regions. The TCR CDR3 was amplified in a first-round RT-PCR using the HTBI primer set. One entry per CDR3 protein results from TCRdb running MiXCR on the multiplex PCR reads. The table shows 490,000 or so distinct CDR3 sequences, with 20% to 25% occurring only once. Sequences were obtained from blood. These receptors were obtained from a woman aged 70-85 years with Graves' ophthalmopathy.

The V call is TRBV28, the J call TRBJ2-3, with 7 bases matching TRBD1. Germline V gene data show CDR1 as MDHEN and CDR2 as SYDVKM. The CDR3 is 14 amino acids. The V and J ends lost 2 bases and 6 bases, in that order; junction bases with no gene match: 5. The CDR3 here is CASSLGAGGDTQYF. The DNA of the CDR3 is TGTGCCAGCAGTTTAGGAGCAGGGGGTGATACGCAGTATTTT. Full variable domain (outside the CDR3, taken from reference TRBV28 and TRBJ2-3): DVKVTQSSRYLVKRTGEKVFLECVQDMDHENMFWYRQDPGLGLRLIYFSYDVKMKEKGDIPEGYSVSREKKERFSLILESASTNQTSMYLCASSLGAGGDTQYFGPGTRLTVL.

The J gene is TRBJ1-2, the V gene TRBV7-2, with D possibly matching TRBD1 (5 bases). V dropped 1 base and J dropped 0 bases, with 12 bases sitting between them. This CDR3 has 16 amino acids. Looked up from germline, CDR1 is SGHTA and CDR2 is FQGNSA. CDR3 residues: CASSLGGGLANYGYTF. The CDR3 DNA sequence: TGTGCCAGCAGCTTAGGGGGCGGGTTAGCTAACTATGGCTACACCTTC.

This clonotype was counted a few times. The chain has TRBV10-2 and TRBJ2-1; D gene unclear. Germline lookup yields CDR1 WSHSY and CDR2 SAAADI. The germline V and J ends were trimmed by 0 bases and 8 bases, with 5 bases remaining between them. The CDR3 runs to 12 residues. CDR3 bases: TGCGCCAGCAGTGAGTCGAGTGATGAGCAGTTCTTC. Protein: CASSESSDEQFF.

The chain carries TRBV5-1 and TRBJ2-1; 13 bases agree with TRBD2. This CDR3 is built from 17 residues. V lost 4 bases to trimming and J lost 2 bases; unmatched junction nucleotides: 6. The germline gives CDR1 SGHRS, CDR2 YFSETQ. CDR3 coding DNA: TGCGCCAGCAGCCCCTATACTAGCGGGAGGGCCTACAATGAGCAGTTCTTC. Translation: CASSPYTSGRAYNEQFF. The full variable domain, completed using reference TRBV5-1 and TRBJ2-1, is KAGVTQTPRYLIKTRGQQVTLSCSPISGHRSVSWYQQTPGQGLQFLFEYFSETQRNKGNFPGRFSGRQFSNSRSEMNVSTLELGDSALYLCASSPYTSGRAYNEQFFGPGTRLTVL.

The chain is built from TRBV15 and TRBJ2-3; 7 bases are a match to TRBD1. V lost 0 bases to trimming and J lost 3 bases; unmatched junction nucleotides: 6. The CDR3 has 16 amino acids. Germline V gene data show CDR1 as LNHNV and CDR2 as YYDKDF (reference sequence). This chain's CDR3 is CATSRETGSGTDTQYF. CDR3 nucleotides: TGTGCCACCAGCAGAGAGACAGGGAGTGGGACAGATACGCAGTATTTT.

The V and J genes are TRBV3-1 and TRBJ1-4; maybe TRBD1 (5 bases). CDR3 length: 14 amino acids. V lost 4 bases and J 4 bases, leaving 10 bases between the germline ends. From germline, CDR1 is LGHDT and CDR2 YNNKEL (reference sequence). CDR3 residues: CASSRGAGNEKLFF. CDR3 in DNA: TGTGCCAGCAGCCGGGGCGCAGGTAATGAAAAACTGTTTTTT.

This clonotype was seen more than once but under ten times. The chain employs TRBV6-1 and TRBJ1-2, with a weak D call TRBD1 (6 bases). V shed 4 bases and J shed 0 bases, with 12 bases lying between them. The CDR3 is made up of 15 amino acids. From germline, CDR1 is MNHNS and CDR2 SASEGT. Written as DNA, the CDR3 is TGTGCCAGCAGTGTTCAGGGGCAGCCTAACTATGGCTACACCTTC. It yields the protein CASSVQGQPNYGYTF.

As for this clonotype: Being one base from a much bigger clone, this may be a read error. The chain carries TRBV6-1 and TRBJ2-2; TRBD2 agrees at 14 bases. V lost 8 bases, J lost 4 bases, and 9 bases stayed unmatched. The germline CDR1 and CDR2 sequences are MNHNS and SASEGT. This CDR3 is 17 amino acids long. The CDR3 here is CASLRLAGGPFTGELFF. CDR3 bases: TGTGCCAGCCTTAGACTAGCGGGAGGGCCGTTCACCGGGGAGCTGTTTTTT.

V is TRBV28 and J is TRBJ2-7; 10 bases match TRBD1. The CDR3 consists of 15 residues. CDR1 MDHEN and CDR2 SYDVKM come from the germline V gene. V was pared by 5 bases and J by 6 bases, with 10 bases of the junction left unmatched. In DNA, the CDR3 is TGTGCCAGCAGTAACCGACCGGGACAGGGGCGCGAGCAGTACTTC. It encodes CASSNRPGQGREQYF.

The chain couples TRBV20-1 to TRBJ2-1; 8 positions match TRBD1. V shed 3 bases and J 7 bases; nucleotides not matched to a gene: 5. CDR1 is DFQATT, CDR2 SNEGSKA, per germline (reference sequence). The CDR3 has 13 amino acids. For the CDR3, the DNA is TGCAGTGCTAGTAGAGGGGACAGGAATGAGCAGTTCTTC. Its translation is CSASRGDRNEQFF.

The gene calls are TRBV20-1 and TRBJ2-7, with D perhaps TRBD2 (6 bases). V lost 5 bases, J lost 7 bases, and 21 bases lay in between. The V gene's germline CDR1 is DFQATT and CDR2 SNEGSKA (reference sequence). The CDR3 runs to 14 residues. CDR3 loop: CSAGGLVSSLEQYF. The CDR3 DNA sequence: TGCAGTGCTGGGGGACTTGTATCAAGCCTGGAGCAGTACTTC.

The chain combines TRBV10-3 with TRBJ1-3; D is unresolved. This CDR3 has 15 residues. Germline V gives CDR1 ENHRY, CDR2 SYGVKD. V was cut by 2 bases and J by 0 bases, with 8 bases left in between. Here the CDR3 reads CAISEGSYSGNTIYF. CDR3 nucleotide sequence: TGTGCCATCAGTGAGGGAAGTTACTCTGGAAACACCATATATTTT.

This clonotype was recorded at least ten times. This chain connects TRBV28 to TRBJ2-7; maybe TRBD1 (7 bases). The CDR3 length is 14 residues. The germline V gene encodes CDR1 MDHEN and CDR2 SYDVKM. The V and J ends lost 6 bases and 2 bases respectively, with 14 bases between them. CDR3 protein: CASSIGGTAYEQYF. The DNA for the CDR3 is TGTGCCAGCAGCATCGGCGGGACAGCCTACGAGCAGTACTTC.

The chain links TRBV10-3 to TRBJ2-7, with TRBD1 matching over 9 bases. This CDR3 spans 14 amino acids. CDR1 and CDR2 (germline): ENHRY, SYGVKD. With V trimmed by 6 bases and J by 5 bases, 8 bases remained unmatched. The CDR3 coding sequence is TGTGCCATCAGGGAACAGGGGGCGCTCGACGAGCAGTACTTC. The encoded protein is CAIREQGALDEQYF.

This clonotype was picked up a small number of times. The V call is TRBV6-1, the J call TRBJ1-2; tentative D call: TRBD1 (5 bases). There are 12 residues in the CDR3. V lost 3 bases to trimming and J lost 6 bases, with 8 bases between them. Germline V gene lookup returns CDR1 MNHNS and CDR2 SASEGT. CDR3 DNA sequence: TGTGCCAGCAGTGACAGGGTTCATGGCTACACCTTC. Residues: CASSDRVHGYTF.

This clonotype came up many times. The genes are TRBV12-3 or TRBV12-4 and TRBJ1-1; D call uncertain. V dropped 6 bases and J dropped 1 base, with 9 bases sitting between them. The CDR3 runs 13 residues. This chain's CDR3 is CASRHPRNTEAFF. CDR3 DNA: TGTGCCAGCAGACATCCCAGGAACACTGAAGCTTTCTTT.

V gene TRBV4-1 combines with J gene TRBJ2-1; D might be TRBD1 (6 bases). The CDR3 has 14 residues. V lost 1 base and J lost 8, with 12 bases in between. The germline gives CDR1 MGHRA, CDR2 YSYEKL. DNA of the CDR3: TGCGCCAGCAGCCAAGGATTGGGGGCGTATGAGCAGTTCTTC. It yields the protein CASSQGLGAYEQFF.

This chain joins TRBV20-1 and TRBJ1-1; the D is unclear. The CDR3 has 13 amino acids. With 3 bases removed from V and 0 bases from J, the gap between germline ends came to 8 bases. In germline, CDR1 is DFQATT, CDR2 SNEGSKA (reference sequence). CDR3 in amino acids: CSASRRLNTEAFF. The CDR3 DNA follows: TGCAGTGCTAGTAGGCGGCTGAACACTGAAGCTTTCTTT.

This clonotype turned up a few times. This chain connects TRBV7-9 to TRBJ2-1, with TRBD2 matching over 7 bases. From germline, CDR1 is SEHNR and CDR2 FQNEAQ (reference sequence). CDR3 size: 12 residues. V was pared by 6 bases and J by 8 bases, with 4 bases of the junction left unmatched. In nucleotides, the CDR3 is TGTGCCAGCAGACTCGCGGGGGATGAGCAGTTCTTC. Translating it yields CASRLAGDEQFF.

This chain joins TRBV6-5 and TRBJ2-3; D gene ambiguous. Germline CDR1 reads MNHEY; CDR2 reads SVGAGI. The CDR3 consists of 14 residues. The V and J ends lost 0 bases and 6 bases respectively, with 10 bases between them. CDR3 protein: CASSYSNNADTQYF. For the CDR3, the DNA is TGTGCCAGCAGTTACTCGAACAACGCGGATACGCAGTATTTT.

The chain uses TRBV11-2 and TRBJ2-1, with D perhaps TRBD2 (6 bases). This CDR3 spans 17 amino acids. Germline loops: CDR1 SGHAT, CDR2 FQNNGV. Deletions cut 5 bases from V and 1 base from J, with 18 bases between. The CDR3 is CASSRDLGGSSYNEQFF. Here the CDR3 DNA reads TGTGCCAGCAGCCGCGATTTGGGGGGTAGTTCCTACAATGAGCAGTTCTTC.